Given below is one T cell receptor beta chain in context. These data come from a study of beta chain features in type 1 diabetes. The CDR3 is made up of 14 amino acids. V was trimmed by 6 bases and J by 3 bases, leaving 14 bases between them. Germline-derived CDR1 and CDR2 are SGHVS and FNYEAQ. All of the isolated RNA was reverse transcribed, so expressed TCRB transcripts were sequenced. This table comes from immunoSEQ multiplex PCR, and its TCRdb copy is limited to in-frame clones, with some not included. This repertoire shows 810,000 or so clones, around a sixth found once; its top ten account for roughly 0.025%.

The chain employs TRBV7-6 and TRBJ2-5; D is perhaps TRBD2 (6 bases). Sequencing input: naive CD4+ T cells from blood. This receptor was taken from a woman between 18 and 30 years old in good health. CDR3 protein: CASRPGTHEETQYF. CDR3 nucleotide sequence: TGTGCCAGCAGGCCAGGGACTCACGAAGAGACCCAGTACTTC.